This record looks at one T cell receptor (beta chain) sequence and its context. This entry is derived from a study of T-cell memory formation after mild COVID-19. Trimming left V 5 bases short and J 0 bases short, with 8 bases between. CDR3 length: 13 amino acids. Germline V gene lookup returns CDR1 LNHDA and CDR2 SQIVND (reference sequence). Using its own MiXCR run on the 5' RACE reads, TCRdb lists one record per CDR3 protein. Among some 320,000 distinct CDR3 sequences listed, less than 20% were seen once. The TCR was taken from a man aged 18-30 years who had mild COVID-19 (a few samples of this study predate the infection). Cell type and time point are not known. The chain recombines TRBV19 with TRBJ2-7, with TRBD1 as a possible D gene (5 bases). The specimen was PBMCs or a T cell subset sorted from them (not recorded which). Written as DNA, the CDR3 is TGTGCCAGTAGTCTGGACAACTCCTACGAGCAGTACTTC. It yields the protein CASSLDNSYEQYF.